This T cell receptor beta chain was documented in a study of blood T cell repertoires in COVID-19. About the research overall: Sources were T cells, B-cell-depleted T cells, or PBMCs; the material itself was cDNA or gDNA.

This table comes from immunoSEQ multiplex PCR, and its TCRdb copy is limited to in-frame clones, with some not included. Here the sample spans about 200,000 clones, over 75% being singletons. What was sequenced was peripheral blood. The TCR originated in a human donor in a cohort sampled during active COVID-19.

The CDR3 here is CASSLPGSGNTIYF. The CDR3 coding sequence is TGTGCCAGCAGCCTTCCGGGATCGGGAAACACCATATATTTT. The chain joins TRBV7-2 to TRBJ1-3; no clear D. The germline CDR1 and CDR2 sequences are SGHTA and FQGNSA. V gave up 5 bases and J gave up 4 bases, with 12 bases separating them. This CDR3 has 14 residues.